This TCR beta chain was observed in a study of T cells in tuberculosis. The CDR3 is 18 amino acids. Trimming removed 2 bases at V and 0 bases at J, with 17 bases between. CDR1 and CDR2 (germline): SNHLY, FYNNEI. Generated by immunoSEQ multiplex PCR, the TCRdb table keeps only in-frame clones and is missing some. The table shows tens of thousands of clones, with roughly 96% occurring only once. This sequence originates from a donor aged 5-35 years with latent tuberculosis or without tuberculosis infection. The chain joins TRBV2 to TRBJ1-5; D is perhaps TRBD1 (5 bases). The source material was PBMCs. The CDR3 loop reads CASSESGFMDNSNQPQHF. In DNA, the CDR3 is TGTGCCAGCAGTGAATCAGGGTTTATGGACAATAGCAATCAGCCCCAGCATTTT.